The T cell receptor (beta chain) under discussion was sequenced for a study of shared T cell receptors in the human thymus. The table came from immunoSEQ multiplex PCR; TCRdb's copy has only in-frame clones and leaves some out. The table shows just under 550,000 clones, with roughly 74% occurring only once. Germline V gene data show CDR1 as MDHEN and CDR2 as SYDVKM. The CDR3 is 12 residues long. The trim removed 5 bases at V and 13 bases at J, leaving 11 bases unmatched. These data were likewise used in another study, on human thymus T cells. From that study: Corrective cardiac operations yielded the resected thymus tissue. Biased V and J segment usage appeared in thymus and peripheral blood. Related research examined unrelated individuals and reported that their thymic repertoires overlapped highly.

This chain uses TRBV28 with TRBJ2-7; 7 bases fit TRBD2. This sequence was found in a boy less than two years old with a congenital heart defect. The material sequenced was thymocytes. The CDR3 nucleotides are TGTGCCAGCAGTGGGGGGGGTCGGGGTTTTTACTTC. Translating it yields CASSGGGRGFYF. The whole variable domain, remainder taken from reference TRBV28 and TRBJ2-7, is DVKVTQSSRYLVKRTGEKVFLECVQDMDHENMFWYRQDPGLGLRLIYFSYDVKMKEKGDIPEGYSVSREKKERFSLILESASTNQTSMYLCASSGGGRGFYFGPGTRLTVT.